The next 29 T cell receptor beta chains were all read from a single sample in a study of T cell responses to AZD1222 COVID-19 vaccine. Produced via immunoSEQ multiplex PCR; TCRdb's table is partial and in-frame only. The sample contains around 91,000 clones, roughly 84% of which appear only once. The input for sequencing was peripheral blood, taken on day 0 of AZD1222 vaccination. These TCRs come from an adult in good health.

The J gene is TRBJ2-5, the V gene TRBV24-1; TRBD2 agrees at 8 bases. J lost 4 bases, V lost 4 bases, and 10 bases had no gene match. CDR3 length: 16 amino acids. Germline-derived CDR1 and CDR2 are KGHDR and SFDVKD. DNA for the CDR3: TGTGCCACCAGTGACCCCTCGCGGGGGGTAGGAGAGACCCAGTACTTC. Translating it yields CATSDPSRGVGETQYF.

V usage is TRBV2 and J usage is TRBJ1-4, with unresolved D. Deletions cut 6 bases from V and 8 bases from J, with 13 bases between. The CDR3 covers 13 residues. CDR1 is SNHLY and CDR2 is FYNNEI in the germline V gene. This CDR3 is CASSSLPREKLFF. The DNA of the CDR3 is TGTGCCAGCAGCTCCCTCCCCCGCGAAAAACTGTTTTTT.

The V call is TRBV15, the J call TRBJ1-4; D unclear. From germline, CDR1 is LNHNV and CDR2 YYDKDF (reference sequence). The CDR3 sequence is 15 residues long. V gave up 6 bases and J gave up 4 bases, with 15 bases separating them. The CDR3 nucleotides are TGTGCCACCAGTCGAGTTGGGAGTAATAATGAAAAACTGTTTTTT. This translates into CATSRVGSNNEKLFF.

Only a few counts were recorded for this clone. The chain couples TRBV7-2 to TRBJ2-5, with a possible D match to TRBD2 (6 bases). CDR3 length equals 15 residues. The germline V gene has CDR1 SGHTA and CDR2 FQGNSA. Trimming cost V 1 base and J 0 bases, with 9 bases left between them. CDR3 nucleotide sequence: TGTGCCAGCAGCTTAGGGGGGGTGTACCAAGAGACCCAGTACTTC. This codes for CASSLGGVYQETQYF.

The gene calls are TRBV9 and TRBJ2-1; 8 nucleotides agree with TRBD2. Looked up from germline, CDR1 is SGDLS and CDR2 is YYNGEE. CDR3 size: 14 residues. The V and J ends lost 4 bases and 4 bases, in that order; junction bases with no gene match: 4. The CDR3 sequence: CASSHSGKYNEQFF. CDR3 DNA: TGTGCCAGCAGCCATAGCGGGAAATACAATGAGCAGTTCTTC.

This clone was counted a single time. The chain joins TRBV4-2 to TRBJ2-2; TRBD1 agrees at 8 bases. The CDR3 is made up of 18 amino acids. CDR1 is LGHNA and CDR2 is YNFKEQ in the germline V gene. V shed 6 bases, J shed 4 bases, and the junction held 16 bases outside the gene matches. The CDR3 is CASRQRPSGTGGTGELFF. CDR3 in DNA: TGTGCCAGCAGACAGCGACCCTCCGGGACAGGCGGCACCGGGGAGCTGTTTTTT.

The J gene is TRBJ1-1, the V gene TRBV28; no definite D call. V lost 7 bases to trimming and J lost 6 bases, with 21 bases between them. This CDR3 has 15 amino acids. The V gene's germline CDR1 is MDHEN and CDR2 SYDVKM. CDR3 in DNA: TGTGCCAGCACCTTGGCGCCAGAAGGTTTATCTGAAGCTTTCTTT. Translated: CASTLAPEGLSEAFF.

The rearrangement joins TRBV4-2 to TRBJ2-5, with 8 bases matching TRBD2. Per germline, CDR1 LGHNA and CDR2 YNFKEQ. CDR3 length equals 15 residues. With 3 bases clipped from V and 2 bases from J, the junction kept 5 bases outside the gene matches. The CDR3 region has the DNA TGTGCCAGCAGCCAGCGGGGGGCGGGTCAAGAGACCCAGTACTTC. Translating it yields CASSQRGAGQETQYF.

This clone was counted a single time. The chain uses TRBV21-1 and TRBJ2-5; the table assigns TRBD1, which was not confirmed against the DNA. TRBV21-1 is reported as a pseudogene. There are 11 residues in the CDR3. CDR3: CASMGLKTQYF. Written as DNA, the CDR3 is TGTGCCAGCATGGGCCTCAAGACCCAGTACTTC.

The rearrangement joins TRBV5-1 to TRBJ2-5; D gene unclear. The V and J ends lost 2 bases and 1 base respectively, with 9 bases between them. Germline assignment: CDR1 SGHRS and CDR2 YFSETQ. The CDR3 is made up of 14 amino acids. CDR3 region: CASSLRVGQETQYF. The CDR3 coding sequence is TGCGCCAGCAGCTTAAGGGTGGGCCAAGAGACCCAGTACTTC.

This chain uses TRBV29-1 with TRBJ2-1; D may be TRBD1 (5 bases). Deletions cut 3 bases from V and 0 bases from J, with 9 bases between. CDR3 size: 14 residues. Germline loops: CDR1 SQVTM, CDR2 ANQGSEA. In nucleotides, the CDR3 is TGCAGCGTTGACAGGGAAAACTCCTACAATGAGCAGTTCTTC. Residues: CSVDRENSYNEQFF.

This clone appeared a single time. The J gene is TRBJ1-5, the V gene TRBV28; D perhaps matches TRBD1 (6 bases). CDR1 and CDR2 (germline): MDHEN, SYDVKM. V was shortened by 5 bases and J by 0 bases, with 14 bases between the two germline ends. CDR3 length: 16 amino acids. CDR3 sequence: CASSRPRTVSNQPQHF. DNA for the CDR3: TGTGCCAGCAGTAGGCCTAGGACAGTTAGCAATCAGCCCCAGCATTTT. Full variable domain (remainder filled in from reference TRBV28 and TRBJ1-5): DVKVTQSSRYLVKRTGEKVFLECVQDMDHENMFWYRQDPGLGLRLIYFSYDVKMKEKGDIPEGYSVSREKKERFSLILESASTNQTSMYLCASSRPRTVSNQPQHFGDGTRLSIL.

The chain uses TRBV6-2 or TRBV6-3 and TRBJ2-5; 10 positions match TRBD2. Looked up from germline, CDR1 is MNHEY and CDR2 is SVGEGT. The CDR3 is 16 amino acids. V shed 0 bases and J 4 bases; nucleotides not matched to a gene: 5. The CDR3: CASSYSLAGATETQYF. The DNA for the CDR3 is TGTGCCAGCAGTTACTCGCTAGCGGGGGCCACAGAGACCCAGTACTTC.

The CDR3 bases are TGTGCCAGCAGTTACCTAGACAGGGGCGATGGCTACACCTTC. This codes for CASSYLDRGDGYTF. V and J are TRBV6-5 and TRBJ1-2; 8 bases agree with TRBD1. Germline V gene data show CDR1 as MNHEY and CDR2 as SVGAGI. The CDR3 runs to 14 residues. V dropped 2 bases and J dropped 6; count of bases not matched to a gene: 5.

The CDR3 loop reads CASSSRTSGSHEQFF. Written as DNA, the CDR3 is TGTGCCAGCAGCTCCAGGACTAGCGGGAGCCATGAGCAGTTCTTC. The chain combines TRBV7-9 with TRBJ2-1; TRBD2 matches 13 bases. The CDR3 runs to 15 residues. With V trimmed by 4 bases and J by 8 bases, 5 bases remained unmatched. From germline, CDR1 is SEHNR and CDR2 FQNEAQ (reference sequence).

This chain joins TRBV19 and TRBJ1-6, with TRBD1 matching 7 bases. CDR3 length: 15 amino acids. The J segment lost 4 bases and the V segment lost 4 bases, leaving 4 bases of the junction unmatched. From germline, CDR1 is LNHDA and CDR2 SQIVND (reference sequence). CDR3 bases: TGTGCCAGTAGTACCCAGACAGGGTATAATTCACCCCTCCACTTT. The encoded protein is CASSTQTGYNSPLHF. Combining the CDR3 with reference TRBV19 and TRBJ1-6 gives the whole variable domain DGGITQSPKYLFRKEGQNVTLSCEQNLNHDAMYWYRQDPGQGLRLIYYSQIVNDFQKGDIAEGYSVSREKKESFPLTVTSAQKNPTAFYLCASSTQTGYNSPLHFGNGTRLTVT.

J is TRBJ1-2 and V is TRBV27, with no clear D. The CDR3 loop spans 13 amino acids. CDR1 MNHEY and CDR2 SMNVEV come from the germline V gene (reference sequence). V dropped 3 bases and J dropped 7 bases, with 12 bases sitting between them. CDR3 amino acids: CASSFSGRGGYTF. CDR3 sequence (DNA): TGTGCCAGCAGTTTTTCCGGACGCGGTGGCTACACCTTC.

This clone is a singleton in its sample. This chain links TRBV7-2 with TRBJ1-2; D gene uncertain. This CDR3 is built from 14 residues. The germline V and J ends were trimmed by 0 bases and 4 bases, with 9 bases remaining between them. The germline V gene encodes CDR1 SGHTA and CDR2 FQGNSA. CDR3 sequence (DNA): TGTGCCAGCAGCTTAGCTAATTCCCTCTATGGCTACACCTTC. Translating gives CASSLANSLYGYTF.

The genes are TRBV27 and TRBJ1-1; TRBD1 is a possible D gene (6 bases). Germline-derived CDR1 and CDR2 are MNHEY and SMNVEV (reference sequence). The CDR3 totals 14 residues. V was cut by 3 bases and J by 2 bases, with 10 bases left in between. The CDR3, as DNA: TGTGCCAGCAGTTTCGGGGGGCGAAACACTGAAGCTTTCTTT. Translating gives CASSFGGRNTEAFF.

The genes are TRBV5-3 and TRBJ2-7, with unresolved D. TRBV5-3 belongs to the ORF category, with a function that is uncertain. The CDR3 runs to 13 residues. V shed 1 base and J shed 5 bases, with 10 bases lying between them. This CDR3 reads CARSLQRTHEQYF. CDR3 coding DNA: TGTGCCAGAAGCTTGCAGAGAACCCACGAGCAGTACTTC.

This chain connects TRBV7-2 to TRBJ1-1; D is perhaps TRBD1 (5 bases). The CDR3 is 13 residues long. V was clipped by 4 bases and J by 11 bases, with 17 bases between them. Germline V gives CDR1 SGHTA, CDR2 FQGNSA. CDR3 loop: CASSSQLPGWAFF. For the CDR3, the DNA is TGTGCCAGCAGCTCTCAACTTCCAGGGTGGGCTTTCTTT.

In its sample, this clone was seen once. This chain uses TRBV28 with TRBJ1-5, with D maybe TRBD1 (6 bases). Trimming pared 1 base from V and 4 bases from J, leaving 17 bases between. This CDR3 is built from 17 residues. Germline V CDR1 and CDR2: MDHEN, SYDVKM. This CDR3 is CASSLSSPDSLNQPQHF. The CDR3 DNA sequence: TGTGCCAGCAGTTTATCTTCCCCGGACAGCTTAAATCAGCCCCAGCATTTT.

The DNA of the CDR3 is TGTGCCAGCAGTTACGGGGGGACAGGGAACACTGAAGCTTTCTTT. Translation gives CASSYGGTGNTEAFF. This chain connects TRBV6-5 to TRBJ1-1, with TRBD1 matching 8 bases. After removal of 2 bases from V and 1 base from J, the junction contained 3 bases not matched to a gene. Germline V lookup: CDR1 MNHEY, CDR2 SVGAGI. The CDR3 totals 15 residues.

The rearrangement uses TRBV6-5 and TRBJ1-1; no clear D gene. The CDR3 is 13 amino acids. The V and J ends lost 0 bases and 5 bases respectively, with 7 bases between them. Per germline, CDR1 MNHEY and CDR2 SVGAGI. In nucleotides, the CDR3 is TGTGCCAGCAGTTACTCGAGGGAAACTGAAGCTTTCTTT. Translating it yields CASSYSRETEAFF.

V usage is TRBV18 and J usage is TRBJ1-2, with a tentative D call TRBD1 (6 bases). Trimming removed 6 bases at V and 6 bases at J, with 14 bases between. The germline V gene has CDR1 KGHSH and CDR2 LQKENI. The CDR3 has 13 amino acids. The CDR3 coding sequence is TGTGCCAGCTCGCCAGGGGTGGCGGATGGCTACACCTTC. As protein: CASSPGVADGYTF.

V is TRBV18 and J is TRBJ2-3; TRBD2 is a possible D gene (6 bases). The CDR3 sequence is 14 residues long. V lost 8 bases, J lost 1 base, and 13 bases lay in between. In germline, CDR1 is KGHSH, CDR2 LQKENI. The CDR3 DNA reads as TGTGCCAGCCTGAAGGGCGGGGGCACAGATACGCAGTATTTT. Its translation: CASLKGGGTDTQYF.

The rearrangement uses TRBV6-6 and TRBJ2-5, with 7 bases that match TRBD1. Trimming removed 5 bases from V and 1 base from J; junction bases left unmatched: 7. Germline V gene lookup returns CDR1 MNHNY and CDR2 SVGAGI (reference sequence). The CDR3 length is 15 residues. CDR3 amino acids: CASSPYGTVQETQYF. In nucleotides, the CDR3 is TGTGCCAGCAGTCCTTATGGGACAGTCCAAGAGACCCAGTACTTC.

The chain couples TRBV19 to TRBJ1-5; possible D gene TRBD1, 6 bases. The CDR3 loop spans 16 amino acids. Germline loops: CDR1 LNHDA, CDR2 SQIVND (reference sequence). Between the trimmed V and J ends, which lost 0 bases and 3 bases, there was a span of 12 bases. The CDR3 sequence: CASSIDIGGLNQPQHF. In DNA, the CDR3 is TGTGCCAGTAGTATAGATATAGGGGGTCTCAATCAGCCCCAGCATTTT.

The chain carries TRBV2 and TRBJ1-5; D possibly corresponds to TRBD1 (6 bases). The germline V and J ends were trimmed by 5 bases and 4 bases, with 6 bases remaining between them. This CDR3 has 12 residues. The V gene's germline CDR1 is SNHLY and CDR2 FYNNEI. DNA for the CDR3: TGTGCCAGCAGTACAGGGAATCAGCCCCAGCATTTT. Protein product: CASSTGNQPQHF.